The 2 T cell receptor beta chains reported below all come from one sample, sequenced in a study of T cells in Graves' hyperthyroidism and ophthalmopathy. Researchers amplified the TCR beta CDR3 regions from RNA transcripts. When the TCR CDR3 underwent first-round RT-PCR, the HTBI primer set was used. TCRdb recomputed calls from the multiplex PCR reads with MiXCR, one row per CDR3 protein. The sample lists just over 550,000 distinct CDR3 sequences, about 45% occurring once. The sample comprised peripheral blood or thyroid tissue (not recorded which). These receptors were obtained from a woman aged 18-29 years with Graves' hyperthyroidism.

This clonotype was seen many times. The CDR3 spells CATSDFQETQYF. CDR3 in DNA: TGTGCCACCAGTGATTTCCAAGAGACCCAGTACTTC. V usage is TRBV24-1 and J usage is TRBJ2-5, with D hard to call. V gave up 1 base and J gave up 1 base, with 0 bases separating them. This CDR3 contains 12 residues. Germline V CDR1 and CDR2: KGHDR, SFDVKD.

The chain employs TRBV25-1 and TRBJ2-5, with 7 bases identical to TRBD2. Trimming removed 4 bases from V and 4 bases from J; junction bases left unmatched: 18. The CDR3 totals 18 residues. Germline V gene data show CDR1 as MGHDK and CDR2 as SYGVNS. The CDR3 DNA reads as TGTGCCAGCAGTGCTAGTAGCGTGGGAGGGCCAGGGCGAGAGACCCAGTACTTC. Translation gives CASSASSVGGPGRETQYF. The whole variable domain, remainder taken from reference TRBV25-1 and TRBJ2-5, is EADIYQTPRYLVIGTGKKITLECSQTMGHDKMYWYQQDPGMELHLIHYSYGVNSTEKGDLSSESTVSRIRTEHFPLTLESARPSHTSQYLCASSASSVGGPGRETQYFGPGTRLLVL.